This TCR beta chain was identified in a study of CD8 T cells in ankylosing spondylitis. General study results and limits: Seemingly characteristic of ankylosing spondylitis blood was a TCR beta motif consisting of roughly 8 highly homologous variants.

TCRdb re-analysed the 5' RACE reads in MiXCR, keeping a single row per CDR3 protein. The sample lists 200,000 to 250,000 distinct CDR3 sequences, around 32% occurring once. As for this clonotype: The antigen is undetermined.

The specimen was blood, either unsorted or a sorted T cell fraction (not recorded which). This sequence originates from a male donor with ankylosing spondylitis or in good health (not recorded which).

CDR3 sequence reads: CAINTGSNTGELFF. CDR3 bases: TGTGCCATCAACACAGGCTCGAACACCGGGGAGCTGTTTTTT. The rearrangement uses TRBV10-3 and TRBJ2-2; TRBD1 is a possible D gene (5 bases). Germline V gives CDR1 ENHRY, CDR2 SYGVKD. The CDR3 spans 14 residues. Trimming removed 7 bases from V and 0 bases from J, with 9 bases in between.